This T cell receptor (beta chain) was profiled in a study of circulating and synovial CD4+ cells in juvenile arthritis. The study's findings and limits: Shared-clonotype fractions with synovium likely underestimate full repertoire overlap.

Assay used: immunoSEQ multiplex PCR; TCRdb lists only in-frame clones, some missing. The sample carries under 40,000 clones, around 95% recorded once. In regard to this clone: Its antigen remains unknown.

Sequenced material: CD4+ T cells from blood. This clonotype was sampled from a human donor with juvenile idiopathic arthritis.

The CDR3 bases are TGTGCCAGTAGTATCCAGCTAGCGGGGAGCACAGATACGCAGTATTTT. Amino acids: CASSIQLAGSTDTQYF. This rearrangement joins TRBV19 to TRBJ2-3; TRBD2 agrees at 9 bases. In germline, CDR1 is LNHDA, CDR2 SQIVND (reference sequence). The CDR3 is 16 residues long. Trimming at V came to 3 bases and at J to 0 bases, leaving 4 bases not matched to a gene.